Presented here are 9 T cell receptor beta chains from one specimen sequenced in a study of T cell repertoires in cytomegalovirus infection. Their cognate antigens are unknown. MiXCR, run by TCRdb on the reads, gives a single entry per CDR3 protein. The sample carries fewer than 1,000,000 distinct CDR3 sequences, roughly 30% recorded once. The sequenced sample was cultured CD8+ T cells from PBMCs, obtained from culture after CMV antigen stimulation. The receptors derive from a human donor in good health (CMV status not recorded). Some clones in this sample may be carry-over from other donors' samples.

This clonotype was recorded at least ten times. This chain links TRBV5-5 with TRBJ2-7; 7 bases are shared with TRBD2. Germline CDR1 and CDR2: SGHKS and YYEKEE (reference sequence). The trim removed 5 bases at V and 4 bases at J, leaving 15 bases unmatched. The CDR3 has 16 amino acids. CDR3 amino acids: CASRSSPGLNFYEQYV. The DNA for the CDR3 is TGTGCCAGCAGAAGCTCCCCGGGACTAAACTTTTACGAGCAGTACGTC.

This clonotype has ten or more counts. The chain carries TRBV7-9 and TRBJ1-2; D is uncertain. Germline V gene lookup returns CDR1 SEHNR and CDR2 FQNEAQ (reference sequence). The CDR3 totals 12 residues. V was trimmed by 8 bases and J by 2 bases, leaving 9 bases between them. CDR3 DNA: TGTGCCAGCTCAGGTTTGAACTATGGCTACACCTTC. It translates to CASSGLNYGYTF.

The chain couples TRBV29-1 to TRBJ1-2, with a tentative D call TRBD1 (6 bases). This CDR3 comprises 12 residues. The ends were cut back, 5 bases at V and 8 bases at J, with 15 bases in the middle. The V gene's germline CDR1 is SQVTM and CDR2 ANQGSEA. The CDR3 here is CSVPGDGSGYTF. DNA of the CDR3: TGCAGCGTTCCAGGGGATGGGAGCGGCTACACCTTC. The whole variable domain, filled in from reference TRBV29-1 and TRBJ1-2, reads SAVISQKPSRDICQRGTSLTIQCQVDSQVTMMFWYRQQPGQSLTLIATANQGSEATYESGFVIDKFPISRPNLTFSTLTVSNMSPEDSSIYLCSVPGDGSGYTFGSGTRLTVV.

A few counts support this clonotype. V and J are TRBV12-3 or TRBV12-4 and TRBJ2-2; no clear D gene. The CDR3 length is 11 residues. V lost 5 bases and J 10 bases, leaving 8 bases between the germline ends. The CDR3 is CASSPGLELFF. The CDR3 DNA reads as TGTGCCAGCAGTCCCGGGCTGGAGCTGTTTTTT.

Regarding this clonotype: Since the CDR3 does not end with the conserved phenylalanine or tryptophan, this likely comes from a read error. The rearrangement joins TRBV20-1 to TRBJ1-6, with TRBD1 matching over 11 bases. Germline CDR1 reads DFQATT; CDR2 reads SNEGSKA (reference sequence). The CDR3 is made up of 16 amino acids. Unmatched junction bases numbered 16, after V lost 3 bases and J lost 15 bases. CDR3: CSARPGTGGLRGNLHS. DNA of the CDR3: TGCAGTGCTAGGCCCGGGACAGGGGGTCTCCGGGGGAACCTCCACTCT.

The V and J genes are TRBV6-2 or TRBV6-3 and TRBJ1-5; 7 nucleotides line up with TRBD1. Trimming took 7 bases from V and 7 from J; bases not matched to a gene: 10. This CDR3 region has 14 residues. From germline, CDR1 is MNHEY and CDR2 SVGEGT. The CDR3 DNA reads as TGTGCCAGCACCCTCACAGGGGCAGGGCAGCCCCAGCATTTT. Its protein product is CASTLTGAGQPQHF.

This clonotype occurred a few times. CDR3 residues: CASRIDGGGNTEAFF. The CDR3 nucleotides read TGTGCCAGCAGGATTGATGGGGGGGGAAACACTGAAGCTTTCTTT. The gene calls are TRBV7-9 and TRBJ1-1, with D possibly TRBD1 on 5 matching bases. Germline CDR1 and CDR2: SEHNR and FQNEAQ (reference sequence). The CDR3 spans 15 residues. V gave up 6 bases and J gave up 2 bases, with 16 bases separating them.

This clonotype has just a few counts. This chain connects TRBV27 to TRBJ2-3; TRBD2 matches at 10 bases. The CDR3 runs 16 residues. Unmatched junction bases numbered 5, after V lost 5 bases and J lost 0 bases. Germline V CDR1 and CDR2: MNHEY, SMNVEV (reference sequence). CDR3 amino acids: CASSPGTSVSTDTQYF. CDR3 bases: TGTGCCAGCAGTCCCGGGACTAGCGTTAGCACAGATACGCAGTATTTT.

This clonotype was detected ten times or more. J is TRBJ1-1 and V is TRBV7-2; D ambiguous. The CDR3 runs to 16 residues. Per germline, CDR1 SGHTA and CDR2 FQGNSA. Trimming pared 5 bases from V and 4 bases from J, leaving 20 bases between. This CDR3 reads CASSPHQRGQSTEAFF. The CDR3, as DNA: TGTGCCAGCAGCCCTCACCAGCGAGGGCAGAGCACTGAAGCTTTCTTT.